Below, one TCR beta chain is given with its context. The antigen is undetermined. Libraries were prepared by immunoSEQ multiplex PCR; TCRdb keeps only in-frame clonotypes and omits some of them. The sample includes more than 110,000 clones, approximately 93% of them seen just once. CDR3 length: 13 amino acids. Germline-derived CDR1 and CDR2 are KGHSH and LQKENI. Trimming left V 4 bases short and J 3 bases short, with 9 bases between. The data are from a study of T cell responses to AZD1222 COVID-19 vaccine. At the level of the study: Pooling covered second doses at about 4 or about 12 weeks.

Overall study findings and caveats: Compared with day 0, the breadth and depth of the Spike-specific TCR repertoire rose significantly after two doses of AZD1222. Donors in the cohort were predominantly white British and more often female, and clonal diversity was possibly underestimated. Dominant CD4 TCR responses targeted spike regions 160-218 and 743-854.

The sequencing used peripheral blood, collected on day 0 of AZD1222 vaccination. The chain uses TRBV18 and TRBJ1-1; D call uncertain. The origin of this receptor is an adult in good health. CDR3 sequence: CASSLGEDTEAFF. As DNA, the CDR3 is TGTGCCAGCTCACTGGGTGAGGACACTGAAGCTTTCTTT.